Below, 11 T cell receptor beta chains from the same sample are listed, as sequenced in a study of blood T cell repertoires in COVID-19. Profiled with immunoSEQ multiplex PCR; TCRdb holds only in-frame clones, not every one. Among approximately 140,000 clones listed, 85% to 90% were seen once. The material sequenced was peripheral blood. Source of these receptors: a woman aged 55 to 70 with acute or convalescent COVID-19.

To note about this clone: One junction end does not reproduce the germline sequence, and a read error may be involved. V is TRBV5-4 and J is TRBJ2-6; a weak D match, TRBD1 (5 bases). CDR1 and CDR2 from the germline V gene are SGHNT and YYREEE (reference sequence). This CDR3 region has 19 residues. Here the CDR3 DNA reads TGTGCCAGCAGCTTTTCGCGAACAGGTTATTACTCTGGCGCCAACGTCCTGACTTTC. Translated: CASSFSRTGYYSGANVLTF.

The chain carries TRBV5-5 and TRBJ1-2; D not certain. V was trimmed by 0 bases and J by 1 base, leaving 7 bases between them. The CDR3 length is 14 residues. From germline, CDR1 is SGHKS and CDR2 YYEKEE (reference sequence). The DNA for the CDR3 is TGTGCCAGCAGCTTGGCCCAGGTTAACTATGGCTACACCTTC. Protein product: CASSLAQVNYGYTF.

This chain uses TRBV7-6 with TRBJ1-3; TRBD1 agrees at 7 bases. In germline, CDR1 is SGHVS, CDR2 FNYEAQ. The V and J ends lost 5 bases and 0 bases, in that order; junction bases with no gene match: 4. The CDR3 covers 15 residues. The CDR3 bases are TGTGCCAGCAGCCGCGACAGGGTCTCTGGAAACACCATATATTTT. As protein: CASSRDRVSGNTIYF.

The chain couples TRBV5-5 to TRBJ2-4; the match to TRBD1 covers 7 bases. The germline V gene has CDR1 SGHKS and CDR2 YYEKEE (reference sequence). The CDR3 runs 19 residues. The V segment lost 5 bases and the J segment 0 bases; nucleotides outside the gene matches: 17. CDR3 nucleotide sequence: TGTGCCAGCAGTCCCCGGTCCTCCGGGACAGCAATAGCCAAAAACATTCAGTACTTC. It is translated as CASSPRSSGTAIAKNIQYF.

This chain uses TRBV30 with TRBJ1-2, with D tentatively TRBD1 (6 bases). This CDR3 is built from 12 residues. Germline V gene lookup returns CDR1 GTSNPN and CDR2 SVGIG (reference sequence). Trimming removed 1 base from V and 4 bases from J, with 7 bases in between. The CDR3 loop reads CAWSGQVYGYTF. The CDR3 DNA reads TGTGCCTGGAGTGGACAGGTCTATGGCTACACCTTC.

The chain recombines TRBV6-2 or TRBV6-3 with TRBJ2-5, with TRBD2 matching over 12 bases. Per germline, CDR1 MNHEY and CDR2 SVGEGT. V was clipped by 5 bases and J by 5 bases; unmatched bases: 9. This CDR3 has 16 residues. The CDR3 bases are TGTGCCAGCAGTCCGACTAGCGGGGGACTCCGGGAGACCCAGTACTTC. It yields the protein CASSPTSGGLRETQYF.

The chain uses TRBV7-3 and TRBJ1-1; TRBD1 might be the D (5 bases). The CDR3 is made up of 13 amino acids. Deletions cut 5 bases from V and 5 bases from J, with 12 bases between. The germline V gene encodes CDR1 SGHTA and CDR2 FQGTGA. This CDR3 reads CASSPRVGTEAFF. The CDR3 DNA sequence: TGTGCCAGCAGCCCCAGGGTAGGGACTGAAGCTTTCTTT.

The V and J genes are TRBV11-2 and TRBJ2-3; 9 bases align to TRBD2. Germline CDR1 is SGHAT and CDR2 is FQNNGV. The J segment lost 4 bases and the V segment lost 6 bases, leaving 5 bases of the junction unmatched. The CDR3 extends over 14 amino acids. The CDR3 loop is CASRLTSGADTQYF. The CDR3 DNA is TGTGCCAGCAGGCTGACTAGCGGTGCAGATACGCAGTATTTT.

The sample holds one count of this clone. The chain links TRBV2 to TRBJ1-2, with 8 positions matching TRBD1. The V segment lost 9 bases and the J segment 8 bases; nucleotides outside the gene matches: 11. CDR3 length equals 13 residues. The germline V gene encodes CDR1 SNHLY and CDR2 FYNNEI. CDR3 DNA sequence: TGTGCCAGGCACACAGGGGGATCGAGCGGCTACACCTTC. It encodes CARHTGGSSGYTF.

The chain combines TRBV6-5 with TRBJ2-1, with TRBD2 matching 10 bases. Germline loops: CDR1 MNHEY, CDR2 SVGAGI. After removal of 0 bases from V and 8 bases from J, the junction contained 7 bases not matched to a gene. CDR3 length equals 16 residues. As DNA, the CDR3 is TGTGCCAGCAGTTACTCGGGGAGCGGGGGGGCCTATGAGCAGTTCTTC. Amino acid sequence: CASSYSGSGGAYEQFF.

This clone was detected only once. The genes are TRBV5-1 and TRBJ2-3, with 12 positions matching TRBD2. The J segment lost 4 bases and the V segment lost 4 bases, leaving 7 bases of the junction unmatched. Germline CDR1 and CDR2: SGHRS and YFSETQ. This CDR3 is built from 16 residues. The CDR3 sequence is CASSPLTSGGSDTQYF. The CDR3 coding sequence is TGCGCCAGCAGCCCCTTGACTAGCGGGGGCTCAGATACGCAGTATTTT.